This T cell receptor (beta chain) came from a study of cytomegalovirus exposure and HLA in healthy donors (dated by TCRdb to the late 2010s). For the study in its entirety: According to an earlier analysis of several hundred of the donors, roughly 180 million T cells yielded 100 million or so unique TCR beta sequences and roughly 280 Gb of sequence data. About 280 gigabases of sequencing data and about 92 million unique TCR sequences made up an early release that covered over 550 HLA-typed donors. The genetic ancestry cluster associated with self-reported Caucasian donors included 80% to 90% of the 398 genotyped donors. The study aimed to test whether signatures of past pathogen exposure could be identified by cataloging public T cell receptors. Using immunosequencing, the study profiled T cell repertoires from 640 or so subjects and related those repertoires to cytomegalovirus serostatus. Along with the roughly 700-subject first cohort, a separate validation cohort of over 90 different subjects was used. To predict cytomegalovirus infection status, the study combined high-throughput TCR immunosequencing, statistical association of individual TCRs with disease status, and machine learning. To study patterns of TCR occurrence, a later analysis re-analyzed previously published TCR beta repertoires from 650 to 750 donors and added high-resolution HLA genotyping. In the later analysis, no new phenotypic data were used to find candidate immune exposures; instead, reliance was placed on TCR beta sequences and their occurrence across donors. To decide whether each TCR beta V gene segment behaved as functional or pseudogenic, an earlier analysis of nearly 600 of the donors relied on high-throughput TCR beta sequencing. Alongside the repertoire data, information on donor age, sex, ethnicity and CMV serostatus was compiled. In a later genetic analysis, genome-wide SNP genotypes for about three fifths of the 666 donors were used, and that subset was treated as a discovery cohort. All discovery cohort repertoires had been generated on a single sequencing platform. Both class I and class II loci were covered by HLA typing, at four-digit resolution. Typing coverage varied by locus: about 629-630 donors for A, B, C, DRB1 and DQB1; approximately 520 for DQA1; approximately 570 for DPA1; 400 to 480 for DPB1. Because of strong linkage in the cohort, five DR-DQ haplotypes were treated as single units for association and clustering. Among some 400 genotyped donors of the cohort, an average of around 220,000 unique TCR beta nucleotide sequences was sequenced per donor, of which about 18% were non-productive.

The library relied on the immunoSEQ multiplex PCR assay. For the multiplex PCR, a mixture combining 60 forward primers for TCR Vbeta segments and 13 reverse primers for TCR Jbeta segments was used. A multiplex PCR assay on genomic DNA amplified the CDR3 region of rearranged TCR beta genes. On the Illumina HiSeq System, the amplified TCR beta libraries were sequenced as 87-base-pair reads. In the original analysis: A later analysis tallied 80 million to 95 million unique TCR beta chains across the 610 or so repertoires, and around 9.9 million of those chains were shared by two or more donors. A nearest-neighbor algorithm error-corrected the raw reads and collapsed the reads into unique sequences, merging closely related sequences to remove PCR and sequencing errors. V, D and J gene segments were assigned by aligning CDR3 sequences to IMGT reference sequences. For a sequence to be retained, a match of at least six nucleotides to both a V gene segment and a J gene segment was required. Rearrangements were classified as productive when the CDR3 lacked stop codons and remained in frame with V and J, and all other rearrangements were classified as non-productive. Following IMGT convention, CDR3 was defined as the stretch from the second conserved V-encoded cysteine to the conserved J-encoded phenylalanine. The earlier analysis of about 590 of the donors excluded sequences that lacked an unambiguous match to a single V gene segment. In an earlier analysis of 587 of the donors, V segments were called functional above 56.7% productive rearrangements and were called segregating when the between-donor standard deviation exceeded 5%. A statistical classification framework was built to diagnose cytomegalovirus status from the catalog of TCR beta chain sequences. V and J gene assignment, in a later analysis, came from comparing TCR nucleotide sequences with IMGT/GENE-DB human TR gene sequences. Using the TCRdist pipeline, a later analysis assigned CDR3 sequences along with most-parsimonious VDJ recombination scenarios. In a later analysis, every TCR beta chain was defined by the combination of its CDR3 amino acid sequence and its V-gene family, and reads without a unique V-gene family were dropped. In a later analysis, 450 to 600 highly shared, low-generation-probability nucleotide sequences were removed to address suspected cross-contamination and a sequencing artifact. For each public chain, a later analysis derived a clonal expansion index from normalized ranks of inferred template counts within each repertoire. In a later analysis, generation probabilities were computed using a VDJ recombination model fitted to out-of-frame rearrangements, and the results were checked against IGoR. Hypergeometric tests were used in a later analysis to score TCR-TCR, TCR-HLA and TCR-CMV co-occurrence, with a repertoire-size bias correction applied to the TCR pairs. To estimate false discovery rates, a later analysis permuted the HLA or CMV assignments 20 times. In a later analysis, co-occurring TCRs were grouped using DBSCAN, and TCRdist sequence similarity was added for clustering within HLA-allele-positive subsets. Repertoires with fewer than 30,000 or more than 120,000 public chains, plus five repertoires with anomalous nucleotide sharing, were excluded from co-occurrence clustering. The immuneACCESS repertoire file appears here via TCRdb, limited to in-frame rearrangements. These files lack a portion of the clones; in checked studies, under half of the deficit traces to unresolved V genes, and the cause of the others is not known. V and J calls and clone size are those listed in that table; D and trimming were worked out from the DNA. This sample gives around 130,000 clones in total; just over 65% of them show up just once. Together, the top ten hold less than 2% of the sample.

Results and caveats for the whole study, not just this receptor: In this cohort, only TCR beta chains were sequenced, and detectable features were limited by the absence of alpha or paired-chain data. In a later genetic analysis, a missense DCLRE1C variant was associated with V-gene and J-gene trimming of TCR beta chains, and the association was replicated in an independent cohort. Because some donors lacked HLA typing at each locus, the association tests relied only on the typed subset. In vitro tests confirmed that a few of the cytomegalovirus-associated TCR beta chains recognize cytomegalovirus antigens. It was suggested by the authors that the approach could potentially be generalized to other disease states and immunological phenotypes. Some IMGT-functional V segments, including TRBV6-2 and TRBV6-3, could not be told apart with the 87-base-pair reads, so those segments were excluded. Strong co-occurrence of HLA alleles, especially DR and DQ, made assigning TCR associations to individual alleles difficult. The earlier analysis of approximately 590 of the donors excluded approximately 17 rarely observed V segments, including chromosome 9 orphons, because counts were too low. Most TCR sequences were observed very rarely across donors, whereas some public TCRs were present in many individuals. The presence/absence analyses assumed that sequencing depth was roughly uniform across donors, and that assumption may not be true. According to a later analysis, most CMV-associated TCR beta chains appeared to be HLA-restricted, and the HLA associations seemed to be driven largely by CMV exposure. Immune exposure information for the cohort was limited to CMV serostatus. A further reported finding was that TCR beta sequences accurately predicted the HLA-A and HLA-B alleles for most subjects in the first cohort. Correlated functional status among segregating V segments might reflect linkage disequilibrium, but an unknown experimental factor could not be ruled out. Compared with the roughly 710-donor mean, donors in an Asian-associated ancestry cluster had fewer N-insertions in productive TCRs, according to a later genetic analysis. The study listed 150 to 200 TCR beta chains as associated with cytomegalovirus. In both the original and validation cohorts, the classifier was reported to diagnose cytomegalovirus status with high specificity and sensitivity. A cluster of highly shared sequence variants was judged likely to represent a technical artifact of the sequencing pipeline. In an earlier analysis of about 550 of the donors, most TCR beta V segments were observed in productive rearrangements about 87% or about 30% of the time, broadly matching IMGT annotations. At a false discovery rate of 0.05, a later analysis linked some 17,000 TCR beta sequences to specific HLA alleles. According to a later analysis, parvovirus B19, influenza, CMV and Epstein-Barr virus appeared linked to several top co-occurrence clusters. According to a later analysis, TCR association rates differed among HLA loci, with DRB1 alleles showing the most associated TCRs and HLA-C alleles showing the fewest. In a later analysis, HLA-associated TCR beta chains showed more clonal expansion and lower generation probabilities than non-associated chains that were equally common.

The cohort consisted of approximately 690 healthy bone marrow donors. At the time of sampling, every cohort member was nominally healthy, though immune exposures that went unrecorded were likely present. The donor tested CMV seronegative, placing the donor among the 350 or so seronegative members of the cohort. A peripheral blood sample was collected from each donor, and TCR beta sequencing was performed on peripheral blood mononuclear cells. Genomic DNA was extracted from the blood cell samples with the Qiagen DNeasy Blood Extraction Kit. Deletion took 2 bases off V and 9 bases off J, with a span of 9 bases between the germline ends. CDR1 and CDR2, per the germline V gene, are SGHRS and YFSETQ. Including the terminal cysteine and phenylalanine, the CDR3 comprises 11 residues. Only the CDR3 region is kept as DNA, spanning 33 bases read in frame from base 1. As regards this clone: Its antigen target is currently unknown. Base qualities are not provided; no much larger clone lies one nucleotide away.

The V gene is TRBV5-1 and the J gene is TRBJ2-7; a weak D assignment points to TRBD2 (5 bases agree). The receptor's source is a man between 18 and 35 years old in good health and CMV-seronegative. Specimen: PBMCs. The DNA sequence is TGCGCCAGCAGCTTTGGAGGTGGGCAGTACTTC. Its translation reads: CASSFGGGQYF.